Following are 18 T cell receptor beta chains from one sample sequenced in a study of T cells in Graves' hyperthyroidism and ophthalmopathy. The TCR beta CDR3 regions underwent amplification using RNA transcripts as the source. Initially, a first-round RT-PCR of the TCR CDR3 employed the HTBI primer set. One entry per CDR3 protein, called by TCRdb with MiXCR from the multiplex PCR reads. The table lists around 450,000 distinct CDR3 sequences, approximately 15% of them singletons, with around an eighth in the top ten. The sample was blood. The receptors shown here come from a woman younger than 30 with Graves' hyperthyroidism.

This clonotype was counted at least ten times. The genes are TRBV12-3 or TRBV12-4 and TRBJ2-3, with D uncertain. The length of the CDR3 is 11 residues. Trimming took off 4 bases at V and 5 bases at J, with 4 bases between the two ends. CDR3 sequence reads: CASSSGDTQYF. The CDR3 bases are TGTGCCAGCAGTTCCGGAGATACGCAGTATTTT.

The chain has TRBV19 and TRBJ1-2, with D unclear. The CDR3 extends over 14 amino acids. Germline-derived CDR1 and CDR2 are LNHDA and SQIVND (reference sequence). V gave up 3 bases and J gave up 2 bases, with 10 bases separating them. CDR3: CASSMSRLNYGYTF. The CDR3 nucleotides read TGTGCCAGTAGTATGAGCAGATTGAACTATGGCTACACCTTC. The whole variable domain, remainder taken from reference TRBV19 and TRBJ1-2, is DGGITQSPKYLFRKEGQNVTLSCEQNLNHDAMYWYRQDPGQGLRLIYYSQIVNDFQKGDIAEGYSVSREKKESFPLTVTSAQKNPTAFYLCASSMSRLNYGYTFGSGTRLTVV.

This clonotype was counted many times. This sequence joins TRBV12-3 or TRBV12-4 and TRBJ2-3; a weak D match, TRBD1 (5 bases). V was trimmed by 1 base and J by 4 bases, leaving 12 bases between them. This CDR3 has 15 amino acids. In DNA form, the CDR3 reads TGTGCCAGCAGTTTAGAGTTGGGGCGTCCAGATACGCAGTATTTT. Translated: CASSLELGRPDTQYF.

Only a few counts were recorded for this clonotype. At one boundary the junction diverges from the germline segment, which might be a read error. The V gene is TRBV5-5, the J gene TRBJ1-4, with TRBD1 matching over 9 bases. From germline, CDR1 is SGHKS and CDR2 YYEKEE (reference sequence). CDR3 length: 15 amino acids. The CDR3 region is CASSFKGGQGEQLFF. CDR3 DNA sequence: TGTGCCAGCAGCTTCAAAGGGGGACAGGGTGAACAACTGTTTTTT.

The chain carries TRBV13 and TRBJ2-7; TRBD2 is a possible D gene (7 bases). The CDR3 spans 15 residues. Germline CDR1 reads PRHDT; CDR2 reads FYEKMQ (reference sequence). The germline V and J ends were trimmed by 5 bases and 5 bases, with 19 bases remaining between them. The CDR3 reads CASSLPGGPADEQYF. The CDR3 coding sequence is TGTGCCAGCAGCCTCCCCGGGGGGCCAGCTGACGAGCAGTACTTC.

This clonotype was found many times. This rearrangement joins TRBV11-2 to TRBJ2-7, with D uncertain. Germline CDR1 reads SGHAT; CDR2 reads FQNNGV. Trimming stripped 5 bases from V and 2 bases from J, with 22 bases between. The CDR3 is made up of 17 amino acids. In nucleotides, the CDR3 is TGTGCCAGCAGCCAAGTTCGCGGCCTGCGACGAACCTACGAGCAGTACTTC. It specifies CASSQVRGLRRTYEQYF.

This chain joins TRBV6-6 and TRBJ1-2; D perhaps matches TRBD1 (5 bases). V lost 2 bases to trimming and J lost 3 bases, with 10 bases between them. CDR3 length: 14 residues. Germline CDR1 and CDR2: MNHNY and SVGAGI (reference sequence). CDR3 region: CASSYGARDYGYTF. In nucleotides, the CDR3 is TGTGCCAGCAGTTACGGGGCTAGAGACTATGGCTACACCTTC.

This clonotype was seen at least ten times. The J gene is TRBJ2-7, the V gene TRBV5-5; tentatively, D is TRBD2 (5 bases). V lost 4 bases, J lost 4 bases, and 15 bases lay in between. The CDR3 consists of 14 residues. CDR1 and CDR2 (germline): SGHKS, YYEKEE (reference sequence). CDR3 bases: TGTGCCAGCAGCCCCGCGGCAGGCGGGTACGAGCAGTACTTC. This codes for CASSPAAGGYEQYF.

The chain links TRBV10-3 to TRBJ2-3, with a possible D match to TRBD1 (6 bases). From germline, CDR1 is ENHRY and CDR2 SYGVKD. There are 16 residues in the CDR3. Trimming left V 6 bases short and J 4 bases short, with 20 bases between. The DNA for the CDR3 is TGTGCCATCAGGAGGCATACAGGGAGTATTGCAGATACGCAGTATTTT. Protein: CAIRRHTGSIADTQYF.

This clonotype has a count of ten or more. The CDR3 DNA is TGTGCCAGCAGAAGACTAGCGGGAGTGGGCGAGCAGTACTTC. Translated: CASRRLAGVGEQYF. The J gene is TRBJ2-7, the V gene TRBV2; 12 nucleotides match TRBD2. The CDR3 totals 14 residues. V shed 6 bases, J shed 6 bases, and the junction held 6 bases outside the gene matches. Germline CDR1 is SNHLY and CDR2 is FYNNEI.

This clonotype has a handful of counts. The rearrangement joins TRBV4-3 to TRBJ2-3; D might be TRBD1 (6 bases). V was cut by 5 bases and J by 4 bases, with 19 bases left in between. Germline loops: CDR1 LGHNA, CDR2 YSLEER. The CDR3 sequence is 16 residues long. As DNA, the CDR3 is TGCGCCAGCAGCTCCCGGGTGCCAGGGGCAGCAGATACGCAGTATTTT. Translating gives CASSSRVPGAADTQYF.

This clonotype was seen a handful of times. The chain links TRBV6-1 to TRBJ1-6; unclear D gene. The CDR3 length is 14 residues. Trimming left V 6 bases short and J 10 bases short, with 16 bases between. Germline assignment: CDR1 MNHNS and CDR2 SASEGT. Here the CDR3 reads CASRPLAGFSPLHF. The CDR3 region has the DNA TGTGCCAGCAGGCCCTTGGCAGGTTTCTCACCCCTCCACTTT.

As DNA, the CDR3 is TGTGCCAGCAGCCTATTGGGACTAGCGGGGGGAATTGAAGAGACCCAGTACTTC. This encodes CASSLLGLAGGIEETQYF. This sequence joins TRBV4-2 and TRBJ2-5; the match to TRBD2 covers 15 bases. V lost 4 bases and J lost 3; bases outside the gene matches: 9. This CDR3 is 18 amino acids long. The germline CDR1 and CDR2 sequences are LGHNA and YNFKEQ.

This clonotype was found many times. The chain uses TRBV5-1 and TRBJ2-3, with D unresolved. The CDR3 loop spans 14 amino acids. Germline CDR1 reads SGHRS; CDR2 reads YFSETQ. Between the trimmed V and J ends, which lost 6 bases and 0 bases, there was a span of 11 bases. CDR3 protein: CASNNYPSTDTQYF. CDR3 bases: TGCGCCAGCAACAACTATCCTAGCACAGATACGCAGTATTTT.

The CDR3 DNA reads as TGTGCCAGCAGCCAAGTTCTTGCCAGGGTAGTAGGGGGCACAGATACGCAGTATTTT. Translating gives CASSQVLARVVGGTDTQYF. This sequence joins TRBV3-1 and TRBJ2-3, with D possibly being TRBD1 (5 bases). Trimming left V 1 base short and J 1 base short, with 21 bases between. The CDR3 extends over 19 amino acids. Germline V lookup: CDR1 LGHDT, CDR2 YNNKEL (reference sequence).

This CDR3 is CASTPGLAYNEQFF. The CDR3, as DNA: TGTGCCAGCACACCGGGACTAGCCTACAATGAGCAGTTCTTC. The J gene is TRBJ2-1, the V gene TRBV27; 8 nucleotides match TRBD2. Germline lookup yields CDR1 MNHEY and CDR2 SMNVEV (reference sequence). Trimming took 7 bases from V and 2 from J; bases not matched to a gene: 4. The CDR3 contains 14 residues.

At least ten counts were recorded for this clonotype. The chain carries TRBV12-3 or TRBV12-4 and TRBJ2-5; tentatively, D is TRBD1 (6 bases). The CDR3 has 13 residues. V lost 6 bases and J 5 bases, leaving 13 bases between the germline ends. The CDR3 here is CASSSDRLETQYF. Here the CDR3 DNA reads TGTGCCAGCAGCTCCGACAGGTTGGAGACCCAGTACTTC.

The CDR3 sequence is CASSIGASGIVGELFF. In DNA form, the CDR3 reads TGTGCCAGTAGTATAGGAGCTAGCGGGATAGTCGGGGAGCTGTTTTTT. The gene calls are TRBV19 and TRBJ2-2; 9 bases match TRBD2. CDR3 length: 16 amino acids. J lost 7 bases, V lost 1 base, and 7 bases had no gene match. Germline values: CDR1 LNHDA, CDR2 SQIVND (reference sequence).